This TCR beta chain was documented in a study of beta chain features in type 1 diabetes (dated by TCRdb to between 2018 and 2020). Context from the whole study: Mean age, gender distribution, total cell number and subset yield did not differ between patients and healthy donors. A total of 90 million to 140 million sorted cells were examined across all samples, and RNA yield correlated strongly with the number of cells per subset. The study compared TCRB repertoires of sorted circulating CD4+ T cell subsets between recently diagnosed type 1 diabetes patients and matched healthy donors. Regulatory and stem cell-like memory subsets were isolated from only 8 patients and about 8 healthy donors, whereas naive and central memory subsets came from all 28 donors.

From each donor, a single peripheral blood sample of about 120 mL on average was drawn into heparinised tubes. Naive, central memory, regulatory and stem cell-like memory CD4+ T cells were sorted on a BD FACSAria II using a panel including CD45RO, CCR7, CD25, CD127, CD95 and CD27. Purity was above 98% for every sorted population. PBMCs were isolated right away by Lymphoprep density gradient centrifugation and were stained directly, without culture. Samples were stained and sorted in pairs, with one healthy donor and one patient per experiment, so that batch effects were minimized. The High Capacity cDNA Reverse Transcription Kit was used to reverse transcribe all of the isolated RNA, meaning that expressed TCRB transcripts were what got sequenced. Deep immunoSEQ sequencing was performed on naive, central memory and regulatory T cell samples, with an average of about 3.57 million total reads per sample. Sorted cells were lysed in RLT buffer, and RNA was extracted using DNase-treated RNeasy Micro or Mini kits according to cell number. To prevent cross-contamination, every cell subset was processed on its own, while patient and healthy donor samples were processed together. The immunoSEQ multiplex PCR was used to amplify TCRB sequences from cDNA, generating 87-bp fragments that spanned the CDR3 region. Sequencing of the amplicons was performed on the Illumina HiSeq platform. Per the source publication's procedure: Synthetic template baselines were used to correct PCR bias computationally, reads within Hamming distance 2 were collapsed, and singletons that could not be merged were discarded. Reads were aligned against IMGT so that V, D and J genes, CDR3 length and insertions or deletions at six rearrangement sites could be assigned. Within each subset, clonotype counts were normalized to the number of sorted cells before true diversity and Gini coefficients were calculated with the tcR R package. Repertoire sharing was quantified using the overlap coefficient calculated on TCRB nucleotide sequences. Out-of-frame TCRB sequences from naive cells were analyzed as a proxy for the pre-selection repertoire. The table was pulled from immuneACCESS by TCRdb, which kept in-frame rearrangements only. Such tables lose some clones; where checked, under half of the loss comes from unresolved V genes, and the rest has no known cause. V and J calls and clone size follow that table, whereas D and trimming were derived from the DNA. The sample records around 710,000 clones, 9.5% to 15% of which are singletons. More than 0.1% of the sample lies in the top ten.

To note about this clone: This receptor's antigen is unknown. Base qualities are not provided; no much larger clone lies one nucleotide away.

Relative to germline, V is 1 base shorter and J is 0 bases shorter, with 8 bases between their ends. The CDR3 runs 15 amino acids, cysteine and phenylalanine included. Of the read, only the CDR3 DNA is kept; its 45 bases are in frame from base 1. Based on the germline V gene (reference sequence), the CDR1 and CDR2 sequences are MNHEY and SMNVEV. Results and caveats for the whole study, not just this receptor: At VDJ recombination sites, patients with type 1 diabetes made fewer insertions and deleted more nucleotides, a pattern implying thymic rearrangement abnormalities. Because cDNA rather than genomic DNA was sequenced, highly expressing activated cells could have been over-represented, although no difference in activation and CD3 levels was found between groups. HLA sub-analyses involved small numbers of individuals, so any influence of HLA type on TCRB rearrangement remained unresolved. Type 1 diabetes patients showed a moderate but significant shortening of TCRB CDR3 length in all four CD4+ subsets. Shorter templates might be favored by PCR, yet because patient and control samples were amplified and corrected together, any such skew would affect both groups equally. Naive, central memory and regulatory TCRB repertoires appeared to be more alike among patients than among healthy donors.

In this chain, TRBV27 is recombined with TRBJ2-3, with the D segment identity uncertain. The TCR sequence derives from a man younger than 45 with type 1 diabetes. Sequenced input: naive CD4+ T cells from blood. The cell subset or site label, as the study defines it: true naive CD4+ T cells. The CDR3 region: CASSLYSYSTDTQYF. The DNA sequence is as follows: TGTGCCAGCAGTTTATATAGCTATAGCACAGATACGCAGTATTTT.